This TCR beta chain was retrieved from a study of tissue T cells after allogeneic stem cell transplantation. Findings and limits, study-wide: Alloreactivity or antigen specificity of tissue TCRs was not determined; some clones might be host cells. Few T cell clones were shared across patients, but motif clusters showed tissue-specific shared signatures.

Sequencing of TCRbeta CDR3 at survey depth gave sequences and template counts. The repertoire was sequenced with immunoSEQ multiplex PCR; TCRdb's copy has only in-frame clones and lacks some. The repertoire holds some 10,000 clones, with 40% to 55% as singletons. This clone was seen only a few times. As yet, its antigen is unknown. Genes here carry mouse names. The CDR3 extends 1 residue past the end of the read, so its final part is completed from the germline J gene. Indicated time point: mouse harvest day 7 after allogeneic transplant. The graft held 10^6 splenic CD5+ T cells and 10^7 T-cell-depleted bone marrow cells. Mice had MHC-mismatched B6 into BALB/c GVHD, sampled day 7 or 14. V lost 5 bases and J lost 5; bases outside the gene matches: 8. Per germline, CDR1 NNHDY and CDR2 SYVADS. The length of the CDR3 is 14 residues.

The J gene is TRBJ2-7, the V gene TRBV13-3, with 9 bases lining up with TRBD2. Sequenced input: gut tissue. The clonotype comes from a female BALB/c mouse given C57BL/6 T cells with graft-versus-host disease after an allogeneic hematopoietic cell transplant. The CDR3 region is CASSPDWGLDEQYF. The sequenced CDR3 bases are TGTGCCAGCAGCCCCGACTGGGGGTTGGATGAACAGTAC.